This T cell receptor (beta chain) was found in a study of cytomegalovirus exposure and HLA in healthy donors. Study results and limitations: Reports indicate that TCR beta sequences accurately predicted the HLA-A and HLA-B alleles of most subjects. In vitro, three CMV-associated chains proved specific for CMV antigens. The authors judged a highly shared variant cluster likely a sequencing artifact. Researchers reported in a later analysis that a missense DCLRE1C variant was tied to TCR beta V- and J-gene trimming.

V gave up 0 bases and J gave up 1 base, with 13 bases separating them. Germline lookup yields CDR1 MNHNY and CDR2 SVGAGI (reference sequence). The CDR3 is 16 residues long. This clone was observed a handful of times. Its antigen is still unknown. The PCR had 60 Vbeta and 13 Jbeta primers. The data were produced by immunoSEQ multiplex PCR, yet TCRdb's version contains in-frame clones alone and is incomplete. Of roughly 120,000 clones listed, over 15% are singletons. V is TRBV6-6 and J is TRBJ2-7; the D gene is possibly TRBD2 (6 bases). This receptor was obtained from a woman between 18 and 29 years old in good health and CMV-seronegative. The sequenced material came from PBMCs. Here the CDR3 DNA reads TGTGCCAGCAGTTACTCCGGAGGGACGGTTTCCTACGAGCAGTACTTC. Its translation is CASSYSGGTVSYEQYF.